These 18 T cell receptor beta chains share one sample of origin, sequenced in a study of T cell responses to AZD1222 COVID-19 vaccine. Sequenced by immunoSEQ multiplex PCR; TCRdb stores in-frame clones only, minus some. The sample carries 90,000 to 120,000 clones, around nine tenths recorded once. The material was peripheral blood, obtained 28 days after the second AZD1222 dose. Receptors originate from an adult who received the AZD1222 COVID-19 vaccine.

The chain links TRBV6-5 to TRBJ1-1; 7 bases line up with TRBD1. There are 12 residues in the CDR3. The germline CDR1 and CDR2 sequences are MNHEY and SVGAGI. Trimming at V came to 10 bases and at J to 1 base, leaving 3 bases not matched to a gene. DNA of the CDR3: TGTGCCACAAGGACAGGGAACACTGAAGCTTTCTTT. Translating gives CATRTGNTEAFF.

The chain carries TRBV6-5 and TRBJ2-6; D unclear. Deletions cut 5 bases from V and 0 bases from J, with 8 bases between. Germline CDR1 reads MNHEY; CDR2 reads SVGAGI. This CDR3 is 15 amino acids long. Here the CDR3 DNA reads TGTGCCAGCAGTCCATACTCCTCTGGGGCCAACGTCCTGACTTTC. Its translation: CASSPYSSGANVLTF.

The chain links TRBV9 to TRBJ1-2; D not resolved. V was pared by 0 bases and J by 5 bases, with 8 bases between. This CDR3 region has 13 residues. The V gene's germline CDR1 is SGDLS and CDR2 YYNGEE. The CDR3, as DNA: TGTGCCAGCAGCGTAGATGATAATTATGGCTACACCTTC. It is translated as CASSVDDNYGYTF.

V and J are TRBV28 and TRBJ2-7, with D uncertain. Trimming cost V 5 bases and J 2 bases, with 13 bases left between them. Germline CDR1 reads MDHEN; CDR2 reads SYDVKM. This CDR3 is 14 amino acids long. Here the CDR3 reads CASSPPGTAYEQYF. The CDR3 nucleotides are TGTGCCAGCAGTCCCCCCGGAACAGCCTACGAGCAGTACTTC.

The chain uses TRBV18 and TRBJ1-1, with a tentative D call TRBD1 (5 bases). CDR3 length: 14 residues. Between the trimmed V and J ends, which lost 3 bases and 0 bases, there was a span of 8 bases. The germline CDR1 and CDR2 sequences are KGHSH and LQKENI. Written as DNA, the CDR3 is TGTGCCAGCTCACCGGGACGGCTGAACACTGAAGCTTTCTTT. Protein: CASSPGRLNTEAFF.

This sequence joins TRBV7-2 and TRBJ1-1, with D unresolved. Between the trimmed V and J ends, which lost 5 bases and 7 bases, there was a span of 14 bases. The V gene's germline CDR1 is SGHTA and CDR2 FQGNSA. This CDR3 has 13 residues. The CDR3 loop is CASSHGPWVEAFF. The DNA of the CDR3 is TGTGCCAGCAGCCACGGGCCCTGGGTTGAAGCTTTCTTT.

The genes are TRBV7-9 and TRBJ1-1, with D possibly being TRBD1 (5 bases). Germline CDR1 and CDR2: SEHNR and FQNEAQ (reference sequence). The CDR3 spans 12 residues. Trimming stripped 1 base from V and 7 bases from J, with 7 bases between. CDR3 region: CASSLGGFEAFF. The CDR3 DNA follows: TGTGCCAGCAGCTTAGGGGGGTTTGAAGCTTTCTTT.

The chain has TRBV5-1 and TRBJ2-7; D unresolved. The length of the CDR3 is 14 residues. V lost 4 bases, J lost 2 bases, and 13 bases lay in between. Germline V gene lookup returns CDR1 SGHRS and CDR2 YFSETQ. The CDR3 region is CASSQVYSTYEQYF. CDR3 coding DNA: TGCGCCAGCAGCCAGGTATACAGTACCTACGAGCAGTACTTC.

The V gene is TRBV7-2, the J gene TRBJ2-1; 9 bases align to TRBD1. This CDR3 has 16 amino acids. Per germline, CDR1 SGHTA and CDR2 FQGNSA. The junction had 10 bases not matched to a gene; V was cut back by 1 base and J by 9 bases. The CDR3 reads CASSLGMGQGDGEQFF. CDR3 DNA: TGTGCCAGCAGCTTAGGAATGGGACAGGGTGACGGTGAGCAGTTCTTC. Supplemented by reference TRBV7-2 and TRBJ2-1, the full variable domain reads GAGVSQSPSNKVTEKGKDVELRCDPISGHTALYWYRQSLGQGLEFLIYFQGNSAPDKSGLPSDRFSAERTGGSVSTLTIQRTQQEDSAVYLCASSLGMGQGDGEQFFGPGTRLTVL.

This chain links TRBV7-2 with TRBJ1-6; D uncertain. The CDR3 has 13 residues. From germline, CDR1 is SGHTA and CDR2 FQGNSA. V was pared by 3 bases and J by 6 bases, with 6 bases between. CDR3 nucleotides: TGTGCCAGCAGCTTCAGCGGTAATTCACCCCTCCACTTT. Encoded protein: CASSFSGNSPLHF.

This rearrangement joins TRBV7-2 to TRBJ1-2, with TRBD1 matching over 7 bases. Germline V gene data show CDR1 as SGHTA and CDR2 as FQGNSA. The J segment lost 6 bases and the V segment lost 5 bases, leaving 9 bases of the junction unmatched. The CDR3 covers 14 residues. This chain's CDR3 is CASSPRQGDNGYTF. CDR3 in DNA: TGTGCCAGCAGCCCCCGACAGGGCGATAATGGCTACACCTTC.

This rearrangement joins TRBV5-1 to TRBJ2-7, with D unresolved. V lost 1 base and J 0 bases, leaving 5 bases between the germline ends. CDR1 and CDR2 from the germline V gene are SGHRS and YFSETQ. The CDR3 is 13 residues long. CDR3 residues: CASSLPSSYEQYF. The CDR3 DNA is TGCGCCAGCAGCTTGCCTAGCTCCTACGAGCAGTACTTC.

This rearrangement joins TRBV24-1 to TRBJ2-5, with 7 nucleotides matching TRBD1. From germline, CDR1 is KGHDR and CDR2 SFDVKD. V shed 1 base and J 0 bases; nucleotides not matched to a gene: 4. The CDR3 has 16 amino acids. The CDR3 bases are TGTGCCACCAGTGATTTTACAGGGGAGTACCAAGAGACCCAGTACTTC. Encoded protein: CATSDFTGEYQETQYF.

The J gene is TRBJ2-1, the V gene TRBV12-3 or TRBV12-4; maybe TRBD1 (5 bases). The CDR3 is made up of 13 amino acids. The V gene lost 4 bases and the J gene lost 4 bases, with 8 bases spanning the gap. DNA of the CDR3: TGTGCCAGCAGTTCGAGACAGTACAATGAGCAGTTCTTC. Residues: CASSSRQYNEQFF.

The chain combines TRBV5-1 with TRBJ1-1; tentative D call: TRBD1 (6 bases). Trimming removed 3 bases at V and 1 base at J, with 10 bases between. The length of the CDR3 is 14 residues. Germline-derived CDR1 and CDR2 are SGHRS and YFSETQ. CDR3 sequence: CASSSGAENTEAFF. DNA of the CDR3: TGCGCCAGCAGCTCAGGGGCCGAGAACACTGAAGCTTTCTTT.

This clone was observed once. The rearrangement joins TRBV5-1 to TRBJ2-5; tentative D call: TRBD1 (6 bases). V lost 6 bases, J lost 0 bases, and 12 bases lay in between. The CDR3 spans 14 residues. CDR1 and CDR2 (germline): SGHRS, YFSETQ. This chain's CDR3 is CASTQQGYQETQYF. Here the CDR3 DNA reads TGCGCCAGCACCCAACAGGGCTACCAAGAGACCCAGTACTTC.

The V call is TRBV19, the J call TRBJ1-2; 9 bases fit TRBD1. The CDR3 has 17 residues. Per the germline V gene, CDR1 is LNHDA and CDR2 is SQIVND (reference sequence). V gave up 3 bases and J gave up 5 bases; unmatched junction bases: 13. In DNA, the CDR3 is TGTGCCAGTAGTATTCAAGGTTTGGACAGGGGAGTTTATGGCTACACCTTC. Its translation is CASSIQGLDRGVYGYTF.

The chain links TRBV9 to TRBJ1-2; D perhaps matches TRBD1 (6 bases). V was cut by 4 bases and J by 2 bases, with 6 bases left in between. CDR1 and CDR2 from the germline V gene are SGDLS and YYNGEE. The CDR3 covers 12 residues. The chain's CDR3 is CASSQGNYGYTF. In DNA, the CDR3 is TGTGCCAGCAGCCAGGGGAACTATGGCTACACCTTC.